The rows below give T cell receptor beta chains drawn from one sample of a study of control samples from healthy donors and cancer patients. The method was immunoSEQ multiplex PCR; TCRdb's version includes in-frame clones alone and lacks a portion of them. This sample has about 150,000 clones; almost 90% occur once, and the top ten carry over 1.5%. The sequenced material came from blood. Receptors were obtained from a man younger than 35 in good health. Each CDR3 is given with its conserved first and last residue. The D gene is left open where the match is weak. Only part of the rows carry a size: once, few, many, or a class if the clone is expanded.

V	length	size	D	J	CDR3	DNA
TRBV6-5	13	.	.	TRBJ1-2	CASRANRQGGYTF	TGTGCCAGCAGGGCGAACAGGCAAGGGGGCTACACCTTC
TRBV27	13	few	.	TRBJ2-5	CASSLSIGETQYF	TGTGCCAGCAGTTTATCAATAGGGGAGACCCAGTACTTC
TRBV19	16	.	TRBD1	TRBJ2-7	CASSIGPGTGTYEQYF	TGTGCCAGTAGTATAGGACCAGGGACAGGGACCTACGAGCAGTACTTC
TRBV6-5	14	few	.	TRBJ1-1	CASSYRVDSTEAFF	TGTGCCAGCAGTTACCGGGTGGATAGCACTGAAGCTTTCTTT
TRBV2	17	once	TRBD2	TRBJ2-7	CASRRTVLAGAVYEQYF	TGTGCCAGCAGACGCACTGTACTAGCGGGGGCCGTTTACGAGCAGTACTTC
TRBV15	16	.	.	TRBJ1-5	CATSRGGGEGNQPQHF	TGTGCCACCAGCAGAGGCGGGGGGGAAGGCAATCAGCCCCAGCATTTT
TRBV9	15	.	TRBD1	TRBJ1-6	CASSVEGQGFSPLHF	TGTGCCAGCAGCGTAGAGGGACAGGGGTTCTCACCCCTCCACTTT
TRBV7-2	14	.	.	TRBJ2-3	CASSLEGPWDTQYF	TGTGCCAGCAGCTTAGAGGGTCCTTGGGATACGCAGTATTTT
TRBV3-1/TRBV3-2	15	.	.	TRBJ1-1	CASSQGSRMNTEAFF	TGTGCCAGCAGCCAAGGGTCCCGGATGAACACTGAAGCTTTCTTT
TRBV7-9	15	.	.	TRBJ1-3	CASSLAGYSGNTIYF	TGTGCCAGCAGCTTAGCTGGCTACTCTGGAAACACCATATATTTT
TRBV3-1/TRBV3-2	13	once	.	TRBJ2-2	CASSQGWSGELFF	TGTGCCAGCAGCCAAGGGTGGTCCGGGGAGCTGTTTTTT
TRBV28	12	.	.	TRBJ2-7	CASSSPGVEQYF	TGTGCCAGCAGTTCCCCAGGGGTAGAGCAGTACTTC
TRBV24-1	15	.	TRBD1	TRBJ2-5	CATSDWDRYQETQYF	TGTGCCACCAGTGACTGGGACAGATACCAAGAGACCCAGTACTTC
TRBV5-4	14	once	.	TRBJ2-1	CASSRQSSYNEQFF	TGTGCCAGCAGCCGCCAGAGCTCCTACAATGAGCAGTTCTTC
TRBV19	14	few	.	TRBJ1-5	CASRDLRSNQPQHF	TGTGCCAGTAGGGACTTGCGGAGCAATCAGCCCCAGCATTTT
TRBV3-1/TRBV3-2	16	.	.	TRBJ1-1	CASSPKGWSGGTEAFF	TGTGCCAGCAGCCCCAAAGGCTGGTCTGGAGGCACTGAAGCTTTCTTT
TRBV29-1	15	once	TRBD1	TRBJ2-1	CSVQQGGVAYNEQFF	TGCAGCGTTCAACAGGGGGGAGTTGCCTACAATGAGCAGTTCTTC
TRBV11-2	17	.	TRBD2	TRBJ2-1	CASSLDFNGGGYNEQFF	TGTGCCAGCAGCTTAGATTTCAACGGGGGGGGTTACAATGAGCAGTTCTTC
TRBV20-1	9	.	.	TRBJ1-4	CSVSEKLFF	TGCAGTGTGAGTGAAAAACTGTTTTTT
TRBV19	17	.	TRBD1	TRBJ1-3	CASSTPRGPSSGNTIYF	TGTGCCAGTAGTACCCCCAGGGGGCCCAGCTCTGGAAACACCATATATTTT
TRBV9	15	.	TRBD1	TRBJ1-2	CASSPGTGLDYGYTF	TGTGCCAGCAGCCCGGGGACAGGGCTCGACTATGGCTACACCTTC
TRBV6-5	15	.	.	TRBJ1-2	CASSYSYRAGYGYTF	TGTGCCAGCAGTTACTCTTACAGGGCGGGCTATGGCTACACCTTC
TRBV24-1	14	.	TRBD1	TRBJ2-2	CATSDFDRAGELFF	TGTGCCACCAGTGATTTTGACAGGGCCGGGGAGCTGTTTTTT
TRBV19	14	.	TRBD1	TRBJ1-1	CASSLALQGAEAFF	TGTGCCAGTAGTCTCGCTCTACAGGGGGCTGAAGCTTTCTTT
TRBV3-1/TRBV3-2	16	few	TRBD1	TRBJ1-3	CASSRKGAHPGNTIYF	TGTGCCAGCAGCCGTAAGGGGGCGCACCCTGGAAACACCATATATTTT
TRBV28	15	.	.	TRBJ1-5	CASRPSWGSNQPQHF	TGTGCCAGCAGACCCTCTTGGGGGAGCAATCAGCCCCAGCATTTT
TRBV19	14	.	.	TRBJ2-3	CASRTGDLTDTQYF	TGTGCCAGTAGGACCGGGGACCTGACAGATACGCAGTATTTT
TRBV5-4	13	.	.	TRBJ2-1	CASSLGGQNEQFF	TGTGCCAGCAGCTTGGGGGGTCAGAATGAGCAGTTCTTC
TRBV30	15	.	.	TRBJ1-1	CAWSTIEGWDTEAFF	TGTGCCTGGAGTACCATTGAGGGTTGGGACACTGAAGCTTTCTTT
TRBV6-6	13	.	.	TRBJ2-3	CASCSGSTDTQYF	TGTGCCAGCTGTTCGGGGAGCACAGATACGCAGTATTTT
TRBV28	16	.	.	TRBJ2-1	CASSLVGGQSYNEQFF	TGTGCCAGCAGTCTTGTAGGTGGACAGTCCTACAATGAGCAGTTCTTC
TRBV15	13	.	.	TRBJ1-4	CATSRVVGEKLFF	TGTGCCACCAGCAGAGTCGTGGGTGAAAAACTGTTTTTT
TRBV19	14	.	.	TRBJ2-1	CASSPDSPYNEQFF	TGTGCCAGTAGCCCAGACAGCCCCTACAATGAGCAGTTCTTC
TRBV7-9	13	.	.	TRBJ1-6	CASSLLAPSPLHF	TGTGCCAGCAGCTTATTAGCACCTTCACCCCTCCACTTT
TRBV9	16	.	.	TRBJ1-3	CASSVDVGGSGNTIYF	TGTGCCAGCAGCGTAGACGTGGGAGGGTCTGGAAACACCATATATTTT
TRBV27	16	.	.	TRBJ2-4	CASSQVGLLAKNIQYF	TGTGCCAGCAGTCAGGTGGGGTTACTAGCCAAAAACATTCAGTACTTC
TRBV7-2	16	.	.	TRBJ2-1	CASSLGWQGSYNEQFF	TGTGCCAGCAGCTTAGGTTGGCAGGGTTCCTACAATGAGCAGTTCTTC
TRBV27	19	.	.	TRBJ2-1	CASSLSGRHILSSYNEQFF	TGTGCCAGCAGTTTATCGGGTAGACACATATTAAGCTCCTACAATGAGCAGTTCTTC
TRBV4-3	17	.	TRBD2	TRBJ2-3	CASSQDFRGVRTDTQYF	TGCGCCAGCAGCCAAGATTTCCGGGGGGTTAGGACAGATACGCAGTATTTT